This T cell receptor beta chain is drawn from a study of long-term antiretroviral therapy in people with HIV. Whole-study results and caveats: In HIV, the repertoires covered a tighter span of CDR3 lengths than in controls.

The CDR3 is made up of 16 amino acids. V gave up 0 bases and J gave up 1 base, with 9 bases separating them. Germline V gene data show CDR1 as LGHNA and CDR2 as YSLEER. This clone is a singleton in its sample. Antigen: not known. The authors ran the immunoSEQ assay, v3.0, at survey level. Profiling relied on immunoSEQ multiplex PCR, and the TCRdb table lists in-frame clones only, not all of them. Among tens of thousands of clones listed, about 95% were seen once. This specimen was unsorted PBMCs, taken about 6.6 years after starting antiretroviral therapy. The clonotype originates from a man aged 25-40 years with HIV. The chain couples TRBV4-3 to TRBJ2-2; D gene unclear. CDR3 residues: CASSQEGRMNTGELFF. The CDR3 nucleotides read TGCGCCAGCAGCCAAGAGGGCAGGATGAACACCGGGGAGCTGTTTTTT.